One TCR beta chain is described in this entry. The antigen is not known. This record belongs to a study of T cell responses to AZD1222 COVID-19 vaccine. Produced via immunoSEQ multiplex PCR; TCRdb's table is partial and in-frame only. Of 83,000 or so clones listed, about 90% were seen once; the top ten hold 6% to 7.5%. Study outcomes and limitations: Donor demographics were predominantly white British with a female majority; clonal diversity may be underestimated.

The CDR3 runs to 14 residues. The ends lost 3 bases at V and 5 bases at J; junction bases unmatched: 6. CDR1 ENHRY and CDR2 SYGVKD come from the germline V gene. This clonotype was sampled from an adult who received the AZD1222 COVID-19 vaccine. The chain combines TRBV10-3 with TRBJ2-7; 8 nucleotides line up with TRBD1. The sample consisted of peripheral blood, taken 28 days after the second AZD1222 dose. CDR3 protein: CAISDGTGINEQYF. For the CDR3, the DNA is TGTGCCATCAGTGACGGGACAGGTATCAACGAGCAGTACTTC.